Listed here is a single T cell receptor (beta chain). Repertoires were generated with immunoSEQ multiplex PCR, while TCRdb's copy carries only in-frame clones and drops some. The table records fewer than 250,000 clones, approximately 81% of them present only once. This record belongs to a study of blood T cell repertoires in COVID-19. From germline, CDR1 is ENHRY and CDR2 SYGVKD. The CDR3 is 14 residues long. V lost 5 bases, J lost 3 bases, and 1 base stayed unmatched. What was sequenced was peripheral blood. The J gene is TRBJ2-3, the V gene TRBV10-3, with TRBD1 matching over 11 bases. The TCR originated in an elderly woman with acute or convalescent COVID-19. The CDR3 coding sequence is TGTGCCATCAGTCGGGACAGGGGGACAGATACGCAGTATTTT. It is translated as CAISRDRGTDTQYF.